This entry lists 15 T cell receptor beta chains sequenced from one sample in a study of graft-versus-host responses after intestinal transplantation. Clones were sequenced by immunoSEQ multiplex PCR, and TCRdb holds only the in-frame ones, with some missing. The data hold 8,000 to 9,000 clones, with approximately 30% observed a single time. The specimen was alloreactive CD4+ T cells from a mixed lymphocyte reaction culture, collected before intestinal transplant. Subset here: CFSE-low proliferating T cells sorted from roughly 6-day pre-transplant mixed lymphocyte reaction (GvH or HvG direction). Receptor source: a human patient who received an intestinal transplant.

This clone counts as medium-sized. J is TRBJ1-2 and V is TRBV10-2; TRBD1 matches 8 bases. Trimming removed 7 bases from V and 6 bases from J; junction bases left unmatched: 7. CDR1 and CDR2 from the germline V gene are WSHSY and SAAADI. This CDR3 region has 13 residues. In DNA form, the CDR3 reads TGCGCCAGCACCTTCCGGACAGGGAATGGCTACACCTTC. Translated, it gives CASTFRTGNGYTF.

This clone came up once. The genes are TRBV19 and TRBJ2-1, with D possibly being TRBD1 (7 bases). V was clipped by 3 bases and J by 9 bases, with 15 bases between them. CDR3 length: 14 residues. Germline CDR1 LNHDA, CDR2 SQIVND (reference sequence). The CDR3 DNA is TGTGCCAGTAGTATTGTGGAGGGGGCGCCTGAGCAGTTCTTC. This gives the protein CASSIVEGAPEQFF.

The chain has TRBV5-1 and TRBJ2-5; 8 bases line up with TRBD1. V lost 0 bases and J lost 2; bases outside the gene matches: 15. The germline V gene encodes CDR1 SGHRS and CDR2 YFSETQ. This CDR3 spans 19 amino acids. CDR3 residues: CASSLAGQGASRAQETQYF. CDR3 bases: TGCGCCAGCAGCTTGGCTGGGCAGGGGGCATCGAGGGCTCAAGAGACCCAGTACTTC.

DNA for the CDR3: TGTGCCAGCAGTGACAGGGGTTTCCGGGGCTACACCTTC. Its protein product is CASSDRGFRGYTF. This chain uses TRBV6-6 with TRBJ1-2; 8 bases agree with TRBD1. This CDR3 has 13 amino acids. Germline assignment: CDR1 MNHNY and CDR2 SVGAGI (reference sequence). Trimming removed 5 bases from V and 8 bases from J; junction bases left unmatched: 7.

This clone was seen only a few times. CDR3 region: CASSGQQGARTEAFF. The CDR3 coding sequence is TGTGCCAGCAGTGGACAACAGGGGGCACGGACTGAAGCTTTCTTT. The rearrangement links TRBV6-1 to TRBJ1-1, with 9 bases matching TRBD1. Trimming at V came to 4 bases and at J to 5 bases, leaving 8 bases not matched to a gene. This CDR3 spans 15 amino acids. Germline V gene lookup returns CDR1 MNHNS and CDR2 SASEGT.

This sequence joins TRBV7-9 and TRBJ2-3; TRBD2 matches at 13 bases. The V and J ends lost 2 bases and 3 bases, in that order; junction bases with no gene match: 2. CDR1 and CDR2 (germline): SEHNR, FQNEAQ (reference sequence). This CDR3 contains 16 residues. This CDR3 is CASSLRTSGSTDTQYF. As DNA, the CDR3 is TGTGCCAGCAGCTTACGGACTAGCGGGAGTACAGATACGCAGTATTTT. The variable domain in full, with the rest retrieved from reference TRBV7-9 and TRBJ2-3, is DTGVSQNPRHKITKRGQNVTFRCDPISEHNRLYWYRQTLGQGPEFLTYFQNEAQLEKSRLLSDRFSAERPKGSFSTLEIQRTEQGDSAMYLCASSLRTSGSTDTQYFGPGTRLTVL.

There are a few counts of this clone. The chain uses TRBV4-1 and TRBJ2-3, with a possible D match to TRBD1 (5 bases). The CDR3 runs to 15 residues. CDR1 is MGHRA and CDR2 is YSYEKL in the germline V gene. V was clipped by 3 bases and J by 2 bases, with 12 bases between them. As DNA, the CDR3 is TGCGCCAGCAGCCACTCTACAGGTCCCACAGATACGCAGTATTTT. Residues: CASSHSTGPTDTQYF.

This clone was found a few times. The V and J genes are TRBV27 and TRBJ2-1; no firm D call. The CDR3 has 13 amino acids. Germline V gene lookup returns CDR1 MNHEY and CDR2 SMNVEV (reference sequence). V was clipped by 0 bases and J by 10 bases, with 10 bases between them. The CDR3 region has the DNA TGTGCCAGCAGTTTATCCCGCTATTCGGAGCAGTTCTTC. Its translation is CASSLSRYSEQFF.

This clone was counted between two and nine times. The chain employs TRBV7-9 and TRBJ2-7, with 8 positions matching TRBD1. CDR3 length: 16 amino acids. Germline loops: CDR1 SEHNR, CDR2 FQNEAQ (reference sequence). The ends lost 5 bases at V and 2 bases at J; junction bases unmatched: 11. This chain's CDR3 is CASSLTSGQVPYEQYF. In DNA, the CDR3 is TGTGCCAGCAGCCTGACCTCGGGACAGGTTCCCTACGAGCAGTACTTC.

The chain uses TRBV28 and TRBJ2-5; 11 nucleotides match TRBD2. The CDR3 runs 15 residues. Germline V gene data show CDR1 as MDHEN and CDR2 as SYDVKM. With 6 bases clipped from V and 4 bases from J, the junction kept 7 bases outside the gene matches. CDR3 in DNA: TGTGCCAGCAGCCCAGGACTAGCGGGTTCAGAGACCCAGTACTTC. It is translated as CASSPGLAGSETQYF.

This chain's CDR3 is CASSYSIALTTGELFF. CDR3 DNA sequence: TGTGCCAGCAGTTACTCGATAGCGCTGACCACCGGGGAGCTGTTTTTT. The chain carries TRBV6-6 and TRBJ2-2, with TRBD2 as a possible D gene (5 bases). V lost 0 bases and J lost 4, with 12 bases in between. The CDR3 sequence is 16 residues long. Germline loops: CDR1 MNHNY, CDR2 SVGAGI (reference sequence).

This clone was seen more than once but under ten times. The chain's CDR3 is CSVGDFTDTQYF. As DNA, the CDR3 is TGCAGCGTTGGGGACTTCACAGATACGCAGTATTTT. The gene calls are TRBV29-1 and TRBJ2-3; D perhaps matches TRBD2 (6 bases). Germline V gene sequence: CDR1 SQVTM, CDR2 ANQGSEA. V dropped 4 bases and J dropped 2 bases, with 7 bases sitting between them. The CDR3 loop spans 12 amino acids.

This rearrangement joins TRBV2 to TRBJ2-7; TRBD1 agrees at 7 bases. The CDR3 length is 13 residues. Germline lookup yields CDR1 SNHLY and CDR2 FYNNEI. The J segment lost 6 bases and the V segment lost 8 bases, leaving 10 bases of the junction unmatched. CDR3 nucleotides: TGTGCCAGCGACGTCTTAGCAGGGGGCGAGCAGTACTTC. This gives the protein CASDVLAGGEQYF.

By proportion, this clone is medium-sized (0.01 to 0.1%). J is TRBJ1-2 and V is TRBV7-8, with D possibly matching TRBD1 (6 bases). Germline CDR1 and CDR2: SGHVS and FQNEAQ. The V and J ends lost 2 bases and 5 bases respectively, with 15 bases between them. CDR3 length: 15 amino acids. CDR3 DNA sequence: TGTGCCAGCAGCTTATCGTCCGGGACAAGTTATGGCTACACCTTC. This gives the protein CASSLSSGTSYGYTF.

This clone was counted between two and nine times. CDR3 bases: TGTGCCAGCAGCAGCACCGGACAGGGCAGCGACGAGCAGTACTTC. Residues: CASSSTGQGSDEQYF. The chain carries TRBV5-5 and TRBJ2-7, with 8 bases lining up with TRBD1. The CDR3 spans 15 residues. Trimming took 4 bases from V and 5 from J; bases not matched to a gene: 11. Germline CDR1 is SGHKS and CDR2 is YYEKEE (reference sequence).